Each of the 23 T cell receptor beta chains below was sequenced from the same sample in a study of blood T cell repertoires in COVID-19. Assay: immunoSEQ multiplex PCR; the TCRdb copy retains only in-frame clones and omits some. The sample holds 100,000 to 150,000 clones; over 75% are singletons and the top ten take over 3.5%. Input material: peripheral blood. The receptors stem from a woman aged 55 to 70 with acute or convalescent COVID-19.

The chain carries TRBV7-9 and TRBJ1-2; D is ambiguous. The CDR3 is 14 residues long. The germline V gene encodes CDR1 SEHNR and CDR2 FQNEAQ (reference sequence). The V end was cut by 3 bases, the J end by 0 bases, with 8 bases between. The CDR3 loop is CASSFYLANYGYTF. CDR3 nucleotides: TGTGCCAGCAGCTTCTATTTGGCTAACTATGGCTACACCTTC.

The rearrangement uses TRBV18 and TRBJ1-1; a possible D gene is TRBD1 (5 bases). The V gene lost 3 bases and the J gene lost 4 bases, with 12 bases spanning the gap. The CDR3 contains 14 residues. The germline V gene encodes CDR1 KGHSH and CDR2 LQKENI. The CDR3 sequence is CASSPEQEGTEAFF. As DNA, the CDR3 is TGTGCCAGCTCACCTGAACAGGAGGGCACTGAAGCTTTCTTT. Full variable domain (remainder filled in from reference TRBV18 and TRBJ1-1): NAGVMQNPRHLVRRRGQEARLRCSPMKGHSHVYWYRQLPEEGLKFMVYLQKENIIDESGMPKERFSAEFPKEGPSILRIQQVVRGDSAAYFCASSPEQEGTEAFFGQGTRLTVV.

V is TRBV28 and J is TRBJ1-1; the match to TRBD1 covers 9 bases. The CDR3 runs to 16 residues. The germline V gene encodes CDR1 MDHEN and CDR2 SYDVKM. J gave up 3 bases and V 1 base, and 6 bases lay outside the gene matches. This CDR3 reads CASSLSHTGGHTEAFF. In DNA, the CDR3 is TGTGCCAGCAGTTTATCCCATACAGGGGGCCACACTGAAGCTTTCTTT.

The count of this clone is one. The chain joins TRBV10-3 to TRBJ2-7; 7 bases fit TRBD2. Germline V gene data show CDR1 as ENHRY and CDR2 as SYGVKD. V lost 10 bases and J lost 2; bases outside the gene matches: 11. The CDR3 is made up of 14 amino acids. CDR3 region: CATKSSGGTYEQYV. The DNA for the CDR3 is TGTGCCACCAAGTCTAGCGGAGGGACCTACGAGCAGTACGTC.

The genes are TRBV25-1 and TRBJ2-1; 8 nucleotides match TRBD2. Germline loops: CDR1 MGHDK, CDR2 SYGVNS. This CDR3 has 16 residues. Losses at the gene ends were 4 bases for V and 4 bases for J; bases not matched to a gene: 9. CDR3 sequence: CASSVTSGRGYNEQFF. The CDR3 DNA sequence: TGTGCCAGCAGTGTAACTAGCGGCAGAGGGTACAATGAGCAGTTCTTC.

The V and J genes are TRBV9 and TRBJ2-2; D possibly corresponds to TRBD2 (6 bases). Germline V gene data show CDR1 as SGDLS and CDR2 as YYNGEE. V was cut by 0 bases and J by 5 bases, with 14 bases left in between. This CDR3 spans 16 amino acids. In DNA, the CDR3 is TGTGCCAGCAGCGTAGATGGGGGAGCGGGTACCGGGGAGCTGTTTTTT. This gives the protein CASSVDGGAGTGELFF.

The V and J genes are TRBV5-1 and TRBJ2-1; 7 nucleotides match TRBD1. Germline CDR1 SGHRS, CDR2 YFSETQ. The CDR3 extends over 14 amino acids. V was pared by 2 bases and J by 9 bases, with 8 bases of the junction left unmatched. CDR3 DNA sequence: TGCGCCAGCAGCTTCTACAGGGGTCGGAGTGAGCAGTTCTTC. Translated, it gives CASSFYRGRSEQFF. The complete variable domain, with remaining parts taken from reference TRBV5-1 and TRBJ2-1, reads KAGVTQTPRYLIKTRGQQVTLSCSPISGHRSVSWYQQTPGQGLQFLFEYFSETQRNKGNFPGRFSGRQFSNSRSEMNVSTLELGDSALYLCASSFYRGRSEQFFGPGTRLTVL.

This clone has only a few counts. The chain links TRBV27 to TRBJ1-2; possibly TRBD1 for D (6 bases). Germline CDR1 and CDR2: MNHEY and SMNVEV (reference sequence). The CDR3 runs 17 residues. The germline V and J ends were trimmed by 4 bases and 8 bases, with 26 bases remaining between them. CDR3 bases: TGTGCCAGCAGTTCATCGGACAGTGAGATAAAGCTTAAGGGCTACACCTTC. Residues: CASSSSDSEIKLKGYTF.

CDR3 nucleotide sequence: TGTGCCAGTAGTGCCCAGACCGCGGGCGGTGGCTACACCTTC. Its translation: CASSAQTAGGGYTF. This chain links TRBV19 with TRBJ1-2; unclear D gene. Germline lookup yields CDR1 LNHDA and CDR2 SQIVND (reference sequence). This CDR3 has 14 residues. V shed 5 bases and J shed 7 bases, with 17 bases lying between them. The whole variable domain, remainder taken from reference TRBV19 and TRBJ1-2, is DGGITQSPKYLFRKEGQNVTLSCEQNLNHDAMYWYRQDPGQGLRLIYYSQIVNDFQKGDIAEGYSVSREKKESFPLTVTSAQKNPTAFYLCASSAQTAGGGYTFGSGTRLTVV.

V gene TRBV7-8 combines with J gene TRBJ2-5, with D maybe TRBD1 (5 bases). The CDR3 extends over 16 amino acids. V lost 1 base, J lost 6 bases, and 18 bases lay in between. The germline V gene encodes CDR1 SGHVS and CDR2 FQNEAQ. The CDR3 nucleotides are TGTGCCAGCAGCTTAGGTGTCTCAGGGTTTTCGAAGACCCAGTACTTC. It specifies CASSLGVSGFSKTQYF.

This clone was detected once. The V and J genes are TRBV7-9 and TRBJ1-1; D call uncertain. Germline V CDR1 and CDR2: SEHNR, FQNEAQ (reference sequence). The CDR3 has 16 residues. The germline V and J ends were trimmed by 6 bases and 4 bases, with 21 bases remaining between them. The CDR3 region has the DNA TGTGCCAGCAGTTCACGAGGTCCGGGGATGGGCACTGAAGCTTTCTTT. Translating gives CASSSRGPGMGTEAFF.

DNA for the CDR3: TGTGCCAGCAACCAGGGGAGTTCACCCCTCCACTTT. Translation: CASNQGSSPLHF. The chain recombines TRBV11-2 with TRBJ1-6; D perhaps matches TRBD1 (6 bases). Germline CDR1 reads SGHAT; CDR2 reads FQNNGV. The CDR3 spans 12 residues. Between the trimmed V and J ends, which lost 7 bases and 9 bases, there was a span of 10 bases. Full variable domain (outside the CDR3, taken from reference TRBV11-2 and TRBJ1-6): EAGVAQSPRYKIIEKRQSVAFWCNPISGHATLYWYQQILGQGPKLLIQFQNNGVVDDSQLPKDRFSAERLKGVDSTLKIQPAKLEDSAVYLCASNQGSSPLHFGNGTRLTVT.

This chain connects TRBV7-8 to TRBJ1-5; 7 bases align to TRBD1. CDR3 length: 15 amino acids. From germline, CDR1 is SGHVS and CDR2 FQNEAQ. The ends lost 1 base at V and 3 bases at J; junction bases unmatched: 3. The DNA of the CDR3 is TGTGCCAGCAGCTTAGTGACAGGGATCAATCAGCCCCAGCATTTT. As protein: CASSLVTGINQPQHF. The whole variable domain, filled in from reference TRBV7-8 and TRBJ1-5, reads GAGVSQSPRYKVAKRGQDVALRCDPISGHVSLFWYQQALGQGPEFLTYFQNEAQLDKSGLPSDRFFAERPEGSVSTLKIQRTQQEDSAVYLCASSLVTGINQPQHFGDGTRLSIL.

This clone has more than one count but fewer than ten. The rearrangement uses TRBV11-2 and TRBJ1-1; no clear D gene. This CDR3 spans 14 amino acids. Germline V lookup: CDR1 SGHAT, CDR2 FQNNGV. V was cut by 5 bases and J by 0 bases, with 10 bases left in between. This CDR3 is CASSPSSVNTEAFF. For the CDR3, the DNA is TGTGCCAGCAGCCCATCCTCAGTGAACACTGAAGCTTTCTTT.

The CDR3 region has the DNA TGCGCCAGCAGCTGGGGGACACCGAGCTCCTACGAGCAGTACGTC. This gives the protein CASSWGTPSSYEQYV. V is TRBV5-1 and J is TRBJ2-7, with D possibly matching TRBD1 (6 bases). Trimming took off 3 bases at V and 0 bases at J, with 13 bases between the two ends. Germline assignment: CDR1 SGHRS and CDR2 YFSETQ. This CDR3 has 15 residues.

V gene TRBV24-1 combines with J gene TRBJ2-1; 8 bases are shared with TRBD1. CDR3 length equals 16 residues. V dropped 3 bases and J dropped 7; count of bases not matched to a gene: 10. Germline values: CDR1 KGHDR, CDR2 SFDVKD. The CDR3 DNA is TGTGCCACCAGTGATCCTTATGGACAGGGTGGGAATGAGCAGTTCTTC. As protein: CATSDPYGQGGNEQFF.

The chain uses TRBV5-1 and TRBJ2-1; 11 bases fit TRBD2. The germline CDR1 and CDR2 sequences are SGHRS and YFSETQ. The CDR3 length is 17 residues. J gave up 7 bases and V 0 bases, and 9 bases lay outside the gene matches. The CDR3 DNA follows: TGCGCCAGCAGCTTGGCCCCGCTAGCGGGAGGCCTTAATGAGCAGTTCTTC. It is translated as CASSLAPLAGGLNEQFF.

The gene calls are TRBV5-1 and TRBJ2-3; maybe TRBD2 (6 bases). The germline V and J ends were trimmed by 7 bases and 2 bases, with 14 bases remaining between them. The germline V gene encodes CDR1 SGHRS and CDR2 YFSETQ. The CDR3 loop spans 14 amino acids. CDR3 coding DNA: TGCGCCAGCGGGGATTGGGACTCCACAGATACGCAGTATTTT. Translation gives CASGDWDSTDTQYF.

The chain has TRBV30 and TRBJ1-2; 9 bases map to TRBD1. The CDR3 runs to 13 residues. Germline-derived CDR1 and CDR2 are GTSNPN and SVGIG (reference sequence). V was clipped by 2 bases and J by 4 bases; unmatched bases: 2. The CDR3 loop is CAWSTGGGYGYTF. In DNA, the CDR3 is TGTGCCTGGAGTACAGGGGGCGGCTATGGCTACACCTTC.

V gene TRBV28 combines with J gene TRBJ1-2; 7 bases agree with TRBD1. CDR1 and CDR2 from the germline V gene are MDHEN and SYDVKM. The CDR3 is made up of 14 amino acids. J was trimmed by 4 bases and V by 4 bases; bases with no gene match: 6. The DNA for the CDR3 is TGTGCCAGCAGTTGGGGACAGACTATCTATGGCTACACCTTC. This codes for CASSWGQTIYGYTF.

The chain combines TRBV7-3 with TRBJ1-2; D is perhaps TRBD1 (6 bases). Germline CDR1 reads SGHTA; CDR2 reads FQGTGA. V was cut by 5 bases and J by 4 bases, with 11 bases left in between. The CDR3 has 13 amino acids. CDR3 residues: CASSPDSSYGYTF. The CDR3 region has the DNA TGTGCCAGCAGCCCGGACAGCTCCTATGGCTACACCTTC.

The chain links TRBV11-2 to TRBJ2-2; 7 nucleotides match TRBD2. V lost 1 base and J lost 6; bases outside the gene matches: 2. Looked up from germline, CDR1 is SGHAT and CDR2 is FQNNGV. CDR3 length: 14 residues. DNA for the CDR3: TGTGCCAGCAGCTTAGGGGGGGGAGCCGGGGAGCTGTTTTTT. Translated: CASSLGGGAGELFF.

The gene calls are TRBV3-1 (or the pseudogene TRBV3-2) and TRBJ2-1, with 13 bases that match TRBD2. This CDR3 has 14 residues. CDR1 and CDR2 (germline): LGHDT, YNNKEL (reference sequence). With 4 bases clipped from V and 10 bases from J, the junction kept 4 bases outside the gene matches. CDR3 DNA: TGTGCCAGCAGCCGGACTAGCGGGAGTAGGGAGCAGTTCTTC. Amino acid sequence: CASSRTSGSREQFF.